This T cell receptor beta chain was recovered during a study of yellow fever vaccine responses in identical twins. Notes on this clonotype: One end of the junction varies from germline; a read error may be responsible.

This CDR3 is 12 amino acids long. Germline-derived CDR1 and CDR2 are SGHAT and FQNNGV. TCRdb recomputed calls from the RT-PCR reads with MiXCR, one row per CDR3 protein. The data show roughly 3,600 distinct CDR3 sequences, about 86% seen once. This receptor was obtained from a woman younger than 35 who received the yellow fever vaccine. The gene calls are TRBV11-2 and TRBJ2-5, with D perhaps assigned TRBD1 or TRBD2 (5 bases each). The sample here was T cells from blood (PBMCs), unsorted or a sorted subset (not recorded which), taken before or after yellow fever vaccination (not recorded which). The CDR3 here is CASCLGRETQYF. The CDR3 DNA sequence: TGTGCCAGCTGCTTGGGACGGGAGACCCAGTACTTC.